This note documents a single T cell receptor beta chain sequence. The antigen is unknown. The CDR3 has 16 residues. J gave up 7 bases and V 0 bases, and 7 bases lay outside the gene matches. CDR1 is MNHNY, CDR2 SVGAGI, per germline (reference sequence). This specimen belongs to a study of cytomegalovirus exposure and HLA in healthy donors. Overall study results and limits: Some TCR beta chains (164 of them) were listed as cytomegalovirus-associated. Rare TCR sequences dominated, though some public TCRs recurred in many donors.

Data came from immunoSEQ multiplex PCR; TCRdb stores just in-frame clones and leaves some out. The sample shows some 250,000 clones, around 89% of them seen only once. The chain employs TRBV6-6 and TRBJ1-5, with 9 bases identical to TRBD1. Material: PBMCs. The clonotype was recovered from a woman younger than 30 in good health and CMV-seronegative. The DNA of the CDR3 is TGTGCCAGCAGTTACTCGAACACAGGGGGCGGGCAGCCCCAGCATTTT. Protein sequence: CASSYSNTGGGQPQHF.